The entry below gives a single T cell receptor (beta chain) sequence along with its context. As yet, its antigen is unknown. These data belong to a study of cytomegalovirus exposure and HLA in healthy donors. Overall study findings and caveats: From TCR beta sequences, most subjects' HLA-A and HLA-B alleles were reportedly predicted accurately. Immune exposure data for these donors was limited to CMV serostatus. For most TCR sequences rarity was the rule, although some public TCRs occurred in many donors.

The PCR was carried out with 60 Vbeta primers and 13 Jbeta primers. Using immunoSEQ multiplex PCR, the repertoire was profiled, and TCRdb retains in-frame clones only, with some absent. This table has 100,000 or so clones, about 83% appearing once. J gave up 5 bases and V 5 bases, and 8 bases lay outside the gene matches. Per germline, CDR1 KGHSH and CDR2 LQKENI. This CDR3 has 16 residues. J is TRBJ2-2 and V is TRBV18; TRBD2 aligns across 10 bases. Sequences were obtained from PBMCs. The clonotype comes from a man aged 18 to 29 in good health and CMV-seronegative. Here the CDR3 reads CASSDGTSVLTGELFF. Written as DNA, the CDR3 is TGTGCCAGCTCAGATGGGACTAGCGTACTTACCGGGGAGCTGTTTTTT.